This T cell receptor beta chain derives from a study of blood T cell repertoires in COVID-19. In the study overall: Acute and convalescent COVID-19 specimens originated in the United States, Italy and Spain.

Germline V gene sequence: CDR1 MGHRA, CDR2 YSYEKL. This CDR3 is built from 20 residues. V shed 3 bases and J 0 bases; nucleotides not matched to a gene: 16. Per the original methods: Researchers report that nucleated cell counts were estimated from reference gene primer amplification. Libraries were prepared by immunoSEQ multiplex PCR; TCRdb keeps only in-frame clonotypes and omits some of them. Clonal size and the V and J genes are those of that table, whereas D and trimming came from the DNA. The sample comprises around 190,000 clones, 88% of which are singletons, and roughly 9% rests with the top ten. The participants were between roughly 18 and 89 years old and came from 24 US areas.

Sequenced sample: PBMCs or T cells enriched from blood (not recorded which). This chain links TRBV4-1 with TRBJ2-3; 9 nucleotides agree with TRBD2. The clonotype originates from a woman younger than 35 who had recovered from COVID-19. CDR3 DNA sequence: TGCGCCAGCAGCCACCCCCTCTTAGCGGGAGCGAACACTAGCACAGATACGCAGTATTTT. Its protein is CASSHPLLAGANTSTDTQYF.